The clone carrying this T cell receptor beta chain was detected ten times or more. This sample was taken from a study of CD8+CD57+ T cells in acquired aplastic anemia. It was genomic DNA that served as the template for profiling TCR beta VDJ and CDR3. TCRdb re-derived calls from the reads in MiXCR, one entry per CDR3 protein. Of 200,000 to 250,000 distinct CDR3 sequences listed, around 63% are singletons. The CDR3 is 12 residues long. CDR1 is DFQATT, CDR2 SNEGSKA, per germline (reference sequence). V was pared by 6 bases and J by 7 bases, with 15 bases between. This chain links TRBV20-1 with TRBJ1-1; the D gene is possibly TRBD1 (6 bases). Input material: sorted CD4+, CD8+, or CD8+CD57+ T cells (not recorded which) from PBMCs. This TCR derives from a human donor in good health. The CDR3, as DNA: TGCAGTGCCGGGGGGGCAGGGATTGAAGCTTTCTTT. Its translation is CSAGGAGIEAFF.